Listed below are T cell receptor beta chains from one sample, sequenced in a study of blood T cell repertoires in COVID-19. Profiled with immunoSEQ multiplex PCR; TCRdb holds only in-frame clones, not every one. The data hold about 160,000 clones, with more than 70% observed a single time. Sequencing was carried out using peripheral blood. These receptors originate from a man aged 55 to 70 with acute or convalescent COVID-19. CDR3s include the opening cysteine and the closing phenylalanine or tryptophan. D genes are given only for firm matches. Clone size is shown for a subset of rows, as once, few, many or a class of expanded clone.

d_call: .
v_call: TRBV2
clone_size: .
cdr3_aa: CASSPTNRDTGELFF

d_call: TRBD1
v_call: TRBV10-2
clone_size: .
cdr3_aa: CASSRGTGVGQPQHF

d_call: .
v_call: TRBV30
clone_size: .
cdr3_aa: CAYDRSSYEQYF

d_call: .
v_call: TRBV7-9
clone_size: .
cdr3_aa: CASSPGTPDFYGYTF

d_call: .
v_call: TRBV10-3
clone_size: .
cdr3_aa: CAISPRDNDYNEQFF

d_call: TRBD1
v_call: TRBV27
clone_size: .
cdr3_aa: CASSPLDRGDQETQYF

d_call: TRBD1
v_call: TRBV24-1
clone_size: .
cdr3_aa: CATSDPSGQGRNTDTQYF

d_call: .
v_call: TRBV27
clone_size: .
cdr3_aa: CASSSRLISREQYF

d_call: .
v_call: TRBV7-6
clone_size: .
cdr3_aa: CASSLARSAMYEQYF

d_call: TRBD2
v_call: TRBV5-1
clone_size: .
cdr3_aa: CASSALGTSGTGELFF

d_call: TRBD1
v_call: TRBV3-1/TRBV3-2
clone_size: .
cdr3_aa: CASSLGAGTGGTQYF

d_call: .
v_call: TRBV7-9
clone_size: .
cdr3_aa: CASSQAGFYEQYF

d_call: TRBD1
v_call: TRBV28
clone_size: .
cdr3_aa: CAISGTGGVYEQYF

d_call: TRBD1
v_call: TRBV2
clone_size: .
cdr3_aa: CASSVKGALRFSGANVLTF

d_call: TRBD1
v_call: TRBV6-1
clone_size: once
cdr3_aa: CASSEERDRGPVAFF

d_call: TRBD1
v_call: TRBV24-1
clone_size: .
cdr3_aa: CATSGDRGYEQYF

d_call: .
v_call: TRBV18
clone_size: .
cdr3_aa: CASSPSEDRGGYTF

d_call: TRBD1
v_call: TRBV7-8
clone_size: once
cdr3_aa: CASSHRGEQPQHF

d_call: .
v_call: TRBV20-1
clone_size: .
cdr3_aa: CSASHGRSSYEQYF

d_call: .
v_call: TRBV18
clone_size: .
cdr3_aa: CASSLSGQPGTEAFF

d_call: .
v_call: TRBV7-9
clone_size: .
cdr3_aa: CASTSDRLEEQYF

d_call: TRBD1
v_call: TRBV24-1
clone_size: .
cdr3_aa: CATSDSDRDMGYTF

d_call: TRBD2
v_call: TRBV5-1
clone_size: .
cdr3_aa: CASSTPGTRTDTQYF

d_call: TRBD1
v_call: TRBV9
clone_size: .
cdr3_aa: CASSVRSSRQGDTQYF

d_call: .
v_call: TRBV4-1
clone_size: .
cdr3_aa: CASSQVSSVNTEAFF

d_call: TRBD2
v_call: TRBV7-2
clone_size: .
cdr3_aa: CASSFGSGKNEQFF

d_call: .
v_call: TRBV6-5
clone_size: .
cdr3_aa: CASSYRGGKEEKLFF

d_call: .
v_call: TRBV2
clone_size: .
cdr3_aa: CASSVERKQETQYF

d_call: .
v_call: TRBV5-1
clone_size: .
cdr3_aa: CASSSNTARGSPLHF

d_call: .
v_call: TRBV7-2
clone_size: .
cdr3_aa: CASSSGFTQHF

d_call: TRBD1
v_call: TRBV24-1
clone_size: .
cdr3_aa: CATSPGTGGEKLFF

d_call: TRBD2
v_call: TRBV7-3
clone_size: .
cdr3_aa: CASSYSGAGNEQFF

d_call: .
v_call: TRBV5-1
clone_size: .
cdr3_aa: CASSFAAPPPDTQYF

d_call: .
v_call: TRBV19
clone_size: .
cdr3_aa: CASSIRGGELFF

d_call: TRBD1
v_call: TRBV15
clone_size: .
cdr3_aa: CATSRSRGTDYCCTF

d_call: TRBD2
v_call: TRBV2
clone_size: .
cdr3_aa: CASSEARTSRAKNIQYF

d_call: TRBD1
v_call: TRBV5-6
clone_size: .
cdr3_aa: CASSLRDRVNQPQHF

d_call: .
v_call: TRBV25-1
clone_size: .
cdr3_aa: CASRGVEQYF

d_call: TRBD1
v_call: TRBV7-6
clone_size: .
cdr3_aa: CASSSGTARGSPYNEQFF

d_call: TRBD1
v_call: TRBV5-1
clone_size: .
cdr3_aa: CASRDRGSLNTEAFF

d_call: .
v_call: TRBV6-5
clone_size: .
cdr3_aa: CASSIRQDSNQPQHF

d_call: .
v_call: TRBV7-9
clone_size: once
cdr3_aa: CASRYQGTGELFF

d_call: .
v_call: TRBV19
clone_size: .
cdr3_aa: CASSLGVYRNTEAFF

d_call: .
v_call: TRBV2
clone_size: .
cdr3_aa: CASSERRETEAFF

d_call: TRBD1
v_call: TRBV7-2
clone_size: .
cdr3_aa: CASSLRTGDGYTF

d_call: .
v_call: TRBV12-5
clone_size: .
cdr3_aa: CASGRLGGGQETQYF

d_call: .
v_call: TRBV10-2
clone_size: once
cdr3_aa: CASSNPTFLSYNSPLHF

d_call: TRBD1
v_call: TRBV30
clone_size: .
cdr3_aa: CAWSGWTGSTYTF

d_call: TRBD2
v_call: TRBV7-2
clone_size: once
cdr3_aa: CASSLKSGGYTDTQYF

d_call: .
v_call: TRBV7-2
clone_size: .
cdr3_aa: CASSISPGPWPQHF

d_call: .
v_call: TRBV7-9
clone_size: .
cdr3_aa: CASSLTGGTYEQYF

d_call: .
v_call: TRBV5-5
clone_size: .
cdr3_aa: CASSLEGNSGNTIYF

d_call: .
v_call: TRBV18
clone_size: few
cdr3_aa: CASSPERQEAFF

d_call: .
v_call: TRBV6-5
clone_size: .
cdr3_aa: CASIRDPTGNTEAFF

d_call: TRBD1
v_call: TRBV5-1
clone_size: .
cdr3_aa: CASSSGQDYGYTF